These T cell receptor beta chains were read from a single sample in a study of glioma-infiltrating T cells. Each CDR3 protein is one row after TCRdb ran MiXCR on the multiplex PCR reads. There are a few hundred thousand distinct CDR3 sequences in the sample; 35% to 45% occur only once, and around 13% lies in the top ten. The sequenced sample consisted of glioma tissue, nonneoplastic brain tissue, or PBMCs (not recorded which). The receptors here all came from a human donor with low-grade glioma or glioblastoma, undergoing nonglioma brain surgery, or in good health (not recorded which). Both conserved end residues are part of each CDR3. Clone size, where shown, is once, few, many, or a class for clones that have expanded.

v_call clone_size cdr3_length cdr3_aa
TRBV20-1 NA 12 CSAGARGNEQFF
TRBV28 NA 16 CASSLFREVYSYEQYF
TRBV4-3 few 13 CASSQVPSGEQFF
TRBV3-1 NA 11 CASSQGDTIYF
TRBV20-1 many 12 CRGQRGSVEQYF
TRBV7-2 many 13 CASSPTSSDTQYF
TRBV6-2/TRBV6-3 many 15 CASRDRPLGNQPQHF
TRBV28 many 14 CASTLPTGTDTQYF
TRBV6-1 NA 13 CASTPGGGNEQFF
TRBV6-2/TRBV6-3 many 16 CASSYGDRANPYEQYF
TRBV6-6 NA 15 CASSQDLPGADEQYF
TRBV27 many 14 CASSLWSGTDTQYF
TRBV12-3/TRBV12-4 NA 15 CASTLGQGYGNTIYF
TRBV4-2 few 16 CASSHETGRASYEQYF
TRBV7-2 NA 14 CASSSYTGSETQYF
TRBV4-1 few 12 CASSQDLGVAFF
TRBV20-1 few 15 CSAPPEALAKNIQYF
TRBV20-1 few 15 CSARTSEGKNQPQHF
TRBV9 NA 12 CASSGNQGEQFF
TRBV7-2 NA 15 CASSLGRLVGNEQFF
TRBV28 NA 17 CASSSPPGKAYGNTIYF
TRBV6-1 few 13 CATEEGNQETQYF
TRBV11-3 once 12 CASSTGDGEQFF
TRBV6-5 NA 14 CASGLGQVSYEQYF
TRBV28 few 15 CASLGAGAITGELFF
TRBV6-6 NA 12 CESSPHNYEQYF
TRBV2 NA 14 CASGGVEAKNIQYF
TRBV4-2 NA 16 CASSQDQWTSSSEQYF
TRBV7-2 once 14 CASRPKRENTEAFF
TRBV27 NA 14 CASSKHGTNYGYTF
TRBV6-2/TRBV6-3 NA 15 CASSPGIFPYNEQFF
TRBV7-2 NA 12 CASSLDREGQYF
TRBV19 NA 14 CASSIVGGGYEQYF
TRBV4-1 NA 15 CASSHEGASGNTIYF
TRBV25-1 once 16 CASSESPLAGVYEQYF
TRBV28 many 12 CASSLGADTQYF
TRBV19 few 15 CASRGTGGAGQPQHF
TRBV6-1 NA 14 CASSLAGVGDEQYF
TRBV7-2 NA 14 CASSSGAGQVEQCF
TRBV7-9 NA 13 CASSLSVTSPLHF
TRBV7-2 once 16 CASSSSGERAYNERFF
TRBV7-2 NA 15 CASSLGLQGAHGYTF
TRBV18 NA 16 CASSPSQGVIGNTIYF
TRBV28 many 17 CASSLRGQFRGNQPQHF
TRBV27 few 16 CASSQQGPSGANVLTF
TRBV28 few 16 CASSEIPQGAVKTQYF
TRBV2 NA 13 CASSRQGSHEQYF
TRBV20-1 many 13 CSARGPPTYEQYF
TRBV19 once 15 CASSIGGTANYGYTF
TRBV27 NA 12 CASVGGWDEQFF
TRBV2 NA 15 CASSMSGPINSPLHF
TRBV28 few 14 CASSLGVLPYEQYF
TRBV4-2 NA 14 CASNQGDSADTIYF
TRBV7-2 NA 13 CASSLESGEEAFF
TRBV28 NA 15 CASRKLAGVEDTQYF
TRBV6-2/TRBV6-3 NA 15 CAGSYRDRANYGYTF
TRBV12-3/TRBV12-4 NA 21 CASSLGSRQGLLRGYTGELFF
TRBV27 many 15 CASTTGGRGISEQFF
TRBV11-1 NA 13 CASSLVPQETQYF
TRBV7-2 many 18 CASSLVAQTGVEYQPQHF